This passage covers 24 T cell receptor beta chains from one sample sequenced in a study of human CD8 memory T cell subsets. Among CD8+ T cells, TPEX were CCR7+ PD-1+ TIGIT+ early memory cells with exhausted-like traits. UMI-labeled 5' RACE yielded the TCR beta libraries. From its re-call of the 5' RACE reads, TCRdb lists each CDR3 protein once, without DNA. The listing records about 5,800 distinct CDR3 sequences. The material sequenced was CD8+ T cells from PBMCs. These receptors originate from a human donor in good health.

By frequency, this clonotype registers hyperexpanded (1% or more). The rearrangement uses TRBV28 and TRBJ2-5. The CDR3 has 12 residues. Germline CDR1 is MDHEN and CDR2 is SYDVKM. The CDR3 protein is CASTKNRKTQYF.

The rearrangement links TRBV11-2 to TRBJ2-7; TCRdb selects TRBD1, and the lack of DNA leaves this call unchecked. The CDR3 totals 12 residues. Germline assignment: CDR1 SGHAT and CDR2 FQNNGV. The CDR3 spells CASRGDSYEQYF.

The rearrangement uses TRBV4-2 and TRBJ1-5; TCRdb names TRBD1, which stays unverified in the absence of DNA. Germline CDR1 is LGHNA and CDR2 is YNFKEQ. This CDR3 contains 15 residues. This CDR3 is CASSQATGGNQPQHF.

This chain joins TRBV20-1 and TRBJ2-3; there is no DNA to check the TCRdb D call of TRBD2. The germline CDR1 and CDR2 sequences are DFQATT and SNEGSKA (reference sequence). The CDR3 length is 15 residues. This chain's CDR3 is CSARDFPRWGDTQYF.

V gene TRBV7-9 combines with J gene TRBJ1-2. The germline CDR1 and CDR2 sequences are SEHNR and FQNEAQ (reference sequence). The length of the CDR3 is 16 residues. CDR3 protein: CASSLATPTAGYGYTF.

The chain links TRBV28 to TRBJ2-1; the TCRdb D gene call, TRBD2, has no DNA to confirm it. The CDR3 loop spans 14 amino acids. Germline-derived CDR1 and CDR2 are MDHEN and SYDVKM. The CDR3 sequence is CASSPSPTYNEQFF.

This clonotype ranks as medium-sized in terms of frequency. The chain couples TRBV7-2 to TRBJ2-7; TCRdb proposes TRBD2, but this gene call is untestable without DNA. The CDR3 has 16 residues. CDR1 is SGHTA and CDR2 is FQGNSA in the germline V gene. The CDR3 loop reads CASSSSSQAEGYEQYF. Looking up the rest from reference TRBV7-2 and TRBJ2-7 gives the full variable domain: GAGVSQSPSNKVTEKGKDVELRCDPISGHTALYWYRQSLGQGLEFLIYFQGNSAPDKSGLPSDRFSAERTGGSVSTLTIQRTQQEDSAVYLCASSSSSQAEGYEQYFGPGTRLTVT.

Its frequency marks this clonotype as medium-sized (0.01 to 0.1%). The chain links TRBV2 to TRBJ1-5. CDR1 is SNHLY, CDR2 FYNNEI, per germline. The CDR3 extends over 15 amino acids. This CDR3 reads CASSEFGSDNQPQHF.

V usage is TRBV29-1 and J usage is TRBJ2-7; with no DNA, the TCRdb D assignment of TRBD1 cannot be verified. The CDR3 consists of 12 residues. CDR1 is SQVTM and CDR2 is ANQGSEA in the germline V gene. CDR3 amino acids: CSVEDRADEQYF.

The chain couples TRBV28 to TRBJ2-3; TCRdb names TRBD2, which stays unverified in the absence of DNA. The CDR3 runs to 19 residues. Germline V gene sequence: CDR1 MDHEN, CDR2 SYDVKM. The CDR3 here is CASSFEGFWTSGSTDTQYF. The whole variable domain, remainder taken from reference TRBV28 and TRBJ2-3, is DVKVTQSSRYLVKRTGEKVFLECVQDMDHENMFWYRQDPGLGLRLIYFSYDVKMKEKGDIPEGYSVSREKKERFSLILESASTNQTSMYLCASSFEGFWTSGSTDTQYFGPGTRLTVL.

The rearrangement links TRBV7-9 to TRBJ2-7; TCRdb's D call of TRBD2 is untestable without DNA. The CDR3 loop spans 12 amino acids. CDR1 is SEHNR, CDR2 FQNEAQ, per germline (reference sequence). The chain's CDR3 is CASSLARGEQYF. Complete variable domain (other parts from reference TRBV7-9 and TRBJ2-7): DTGVSQNPRHKITKRGQNVTFRCDPISEHNRLYWYRQTLGQGPEFLTYFQNEAQLEKSRLLSDRFSAERPKGSFSTLEIQRTEQGDSAMYLCASSLARGEQYFGPGTRLTVT.

The chain uses TRBV3-1 and TRBJ2-2; TCRdb selects TRBD1, and the lack of DNA leaves this call unchecked. Per germline, CDR1 LGHDT and CDR2 YNNKEL (reference sequence). The CDR3 runs 13 residues. This CDR3 reads CASKDTPRGELFF.

The chain combines TRBV4-2 with TRBJ1-1. This CDR3 is 11 amino acids long. Per the germline V gene, CDR1 is LGHNA and CDR2 is YNFKEQ. CDR3 sequence: CASSQEQEAFF.

The chain carries TRBV27 and TRBJ2-7; TCRdb's assignment of TRBD1 cannot be checked, as there is no DNA. The germline gives CDR1 MNHEY, CDR2 SMNVEV (reference sequence). This CDR3 is 15 amino acids long. CDR3 sequence: CASSLSAGLSYEQYF.

The chain joins TRBV7-2 to TRBJ2-1. CDR3 length equals 14 residues. The germline CDR1 and CDR2 sequences are SGHTA and FQGNSA. CDR3 sequence reads: CASSPFLSYNEQFF.

CDR3 region: CASSPSAEFYNEQFF. The genes are TRBV2 and TRBJ2-1. The CDR3 contains 15 residues. CDR1 is SNHLY and CDR2 is FYNNEI in the germline V gene.

The J gene is TRBJ1-1, the V gene TRBV19. This CDR3 contains 13 residues. Germline V gene sequence: CDR1 LNHDA, CDR2 SQIVND (reference sequence). Here the CDR3 reads CASSRGMNTEAFF.

The chain combines TRBV12-3 or TRBV12-4 with TRBJ2-1; the TCRdb call, TRBD2, lacks DNA for checking. The CDR3 extends over 16 amino acids. CDR3 sequence: CASANSGTSEYNEQFF.

The chain uses TRBV5-6 and TRBJ1-4; TCRdb names TRBD1, which stays unverified in the absence of DNA. CDR3 length: 15 residues. The germline gives CDR1 SGHDT, CDR2 YYEEEE. CDR3 protein: CASSPEGRGGEKLFF.

This clonotype is classed as medium-sized (0.01 to 0.1%) by frequency. The chain carries TRBV10-2 and TRBJ1-5; TCRdb names TRBD1, which stays unverified in the absence of DNA. Germline V gives CDR1 WSHSY, CDR2 SAAADI. The length of the CDR3 is 17 residues. This chain's CDR3 is CASSKDRVPYSNQPQHF.

The gene calls are TRBV5-4 and TRBJ1-2; as DNA is missing, the TRBD1 call by TCRdb cannot be tested. Germline V gene lookup returns CDR1 SGHNT and CDR2 YYREEE (reference sequence). This CDR3 spans 13 amino acids. CDR3: CASSLGTGSGYTF.

The chain uses TRBV28 and TRBJ2-2; TCRdb indicates TRBD1, and absent DNA this call remains unverified. The germline V gene encodes CDR1 MDHEN and CDR2 SYDVKM. The CDR3 is 15 residues long. The CDR3 region is CASSPQGAGTGELFF.

This clonotype ranks as medium-sized in terms of frequency. This chain joins TRBV12-3 or TRBV12-4 and TRBJ1-2. The CDR3 is 13 amino acids. The CDR3 spells CASSPGPSGGYTF.

The chain has TRBV20-1 and TRBJ1-5. CDR1 DFQATT and CDR2 SNEGSKA come from the germline V gene (reference sequence). This CDR3 region has 13 residues. CDR3 in amino acids: CSAREEGYQPQHF.